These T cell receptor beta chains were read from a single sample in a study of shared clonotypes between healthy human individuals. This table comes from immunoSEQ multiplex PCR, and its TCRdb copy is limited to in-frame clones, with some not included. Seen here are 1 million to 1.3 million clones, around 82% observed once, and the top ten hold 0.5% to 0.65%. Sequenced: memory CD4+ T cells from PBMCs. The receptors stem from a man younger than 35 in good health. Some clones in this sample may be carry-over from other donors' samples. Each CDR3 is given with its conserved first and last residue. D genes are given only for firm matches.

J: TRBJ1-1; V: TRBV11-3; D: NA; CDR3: CASSGDGDTEAFF
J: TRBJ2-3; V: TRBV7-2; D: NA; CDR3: CASSLRRNTDTQYF
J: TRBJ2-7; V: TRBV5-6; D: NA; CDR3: CASSLTPFGSSYEQYF
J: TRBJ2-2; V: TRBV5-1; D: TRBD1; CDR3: CASSLLWDRKGTGELFF
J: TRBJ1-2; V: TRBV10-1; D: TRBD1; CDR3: CASQGARGYTF
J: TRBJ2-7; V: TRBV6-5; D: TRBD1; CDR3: CASSWGQGSYEQYF
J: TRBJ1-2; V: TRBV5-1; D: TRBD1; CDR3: CASTPGQAAWTF
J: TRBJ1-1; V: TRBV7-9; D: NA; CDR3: CASSHEGGPEAFF
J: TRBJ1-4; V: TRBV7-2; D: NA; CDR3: CASSSGRGNEKLFF
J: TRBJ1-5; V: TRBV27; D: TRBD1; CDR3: CASSYRPSDRGNQPQHF
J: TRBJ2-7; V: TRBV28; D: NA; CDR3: CASSLTYQSAEQYF
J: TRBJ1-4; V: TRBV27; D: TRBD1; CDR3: CASSLRTGREEKLFF
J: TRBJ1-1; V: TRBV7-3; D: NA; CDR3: CASSLGSRNTEAFF
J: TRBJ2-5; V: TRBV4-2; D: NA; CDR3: CASSQGLSRGPQETQYF
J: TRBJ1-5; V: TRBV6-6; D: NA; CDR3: CASSYGNNQPQHF
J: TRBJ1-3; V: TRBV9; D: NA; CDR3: CASSVDPSGNTIYF
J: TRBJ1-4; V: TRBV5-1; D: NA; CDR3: CASSFGGGWEKLFF
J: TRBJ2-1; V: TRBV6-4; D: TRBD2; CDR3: CASSRLAGPTSEQFF
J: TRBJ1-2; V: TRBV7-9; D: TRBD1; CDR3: CASSRTGRGANYGYTF
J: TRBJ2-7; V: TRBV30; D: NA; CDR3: CAWIAYGRGNSYEQYF
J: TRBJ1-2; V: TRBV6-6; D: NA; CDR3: CASGPAASLLGYGYTF
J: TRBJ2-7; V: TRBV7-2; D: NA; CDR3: CASSFSYEQYF
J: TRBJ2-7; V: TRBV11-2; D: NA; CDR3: CASSLAAGSYEQYF
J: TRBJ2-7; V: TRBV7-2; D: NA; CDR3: CASSLARGAFATEQYF
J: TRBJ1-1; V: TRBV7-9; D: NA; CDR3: CASSLQEHTEAFF
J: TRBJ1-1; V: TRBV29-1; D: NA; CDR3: CSVGHGTEAFF
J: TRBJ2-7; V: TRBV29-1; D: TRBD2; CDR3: CSVKQAGGNYEQYF
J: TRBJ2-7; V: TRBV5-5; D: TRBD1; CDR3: CASSQFGTGEYEQYF
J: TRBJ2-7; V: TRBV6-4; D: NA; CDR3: CASSDGRAYEQYF
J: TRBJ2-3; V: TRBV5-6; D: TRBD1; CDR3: CASRFGTVSTDTQYF
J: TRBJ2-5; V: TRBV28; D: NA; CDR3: CASSLQGLYQETQYF
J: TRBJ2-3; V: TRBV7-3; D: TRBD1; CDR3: CASSIDAAGGTDTQYF
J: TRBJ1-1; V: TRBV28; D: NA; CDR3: CASSLYRSRVEAFF
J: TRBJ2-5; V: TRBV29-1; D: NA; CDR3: CSVGQVLRETQYF
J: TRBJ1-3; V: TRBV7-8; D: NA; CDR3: CASSSQSKGGAIYF
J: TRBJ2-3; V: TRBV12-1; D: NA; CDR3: CASSLQRASTDTQYF
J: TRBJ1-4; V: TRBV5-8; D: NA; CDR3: CASSFGGEKLFF
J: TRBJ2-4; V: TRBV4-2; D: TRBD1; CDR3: CASSLTGTENIQYF
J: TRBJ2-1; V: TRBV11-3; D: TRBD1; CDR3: CASSFQRGRGRIAHVEQFF
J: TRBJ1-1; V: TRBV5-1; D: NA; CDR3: CASSLEEGRTEAFF
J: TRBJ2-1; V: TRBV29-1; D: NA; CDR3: CSVEGGLALSYNEQFF
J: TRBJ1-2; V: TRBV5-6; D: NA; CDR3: CASSQGLGGYTF
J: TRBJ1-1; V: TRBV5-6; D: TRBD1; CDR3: CASRPTGANTEAFF
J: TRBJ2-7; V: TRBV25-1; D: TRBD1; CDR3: CASSEGLGQGIWEQYF
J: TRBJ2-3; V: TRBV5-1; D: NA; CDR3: CASSQATLDTQYF
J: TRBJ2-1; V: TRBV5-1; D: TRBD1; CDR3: CASSLQGVYNEQFF
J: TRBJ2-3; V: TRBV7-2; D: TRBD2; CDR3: CASSLLGLAGGPDTQYF
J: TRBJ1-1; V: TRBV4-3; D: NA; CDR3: CASSSFTGLNTEAFF
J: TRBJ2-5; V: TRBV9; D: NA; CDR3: CASSVGAGRQETQYF
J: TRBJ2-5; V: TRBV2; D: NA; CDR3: CASEWGEYQETQYF
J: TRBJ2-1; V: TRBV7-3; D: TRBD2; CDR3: CASSLLPTSRSYNEQFF
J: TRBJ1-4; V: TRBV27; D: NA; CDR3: CAGSFPRGGSNEKLFF
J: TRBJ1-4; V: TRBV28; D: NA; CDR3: CASRPPQPNEKLFF
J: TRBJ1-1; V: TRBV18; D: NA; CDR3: CASSRAGFDTEAFF
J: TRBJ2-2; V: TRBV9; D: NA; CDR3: CASSPGTPSTGELFF
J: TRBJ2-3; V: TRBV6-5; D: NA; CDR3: CASRYAPNTDTQYF
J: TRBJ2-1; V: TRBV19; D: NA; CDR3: CASSIGRLVLF